This section outlines one T cell receptor (beta chain) sequence together with its context. The antigen it binds to is not known. Base quality data are lacking; no much larger clone is found one base away. From a lookup of the germline V gene, CDR1 and CDR2 are SGHRS and YFSETQ. The CDR3 measures 15 amino acids from cysteine to phenylalanine. The only DNA kept is the CDR3, 45 bases in frame from the first base. The trim is 0 bases for V and 1 base for J, with a gap of 10 bases between the germline ends. This sample stems from a study of control samples from healthy donors and cancer patients (dated by TCRdb to the early 2020s). Receptor libraries were prepared by the immunoSEQ multiplex PCR assay. As stored in TCRdb, this immuneACCESS dataset retains in-frame rearrangements with V and J assigned. A fraction of the clones does not appear; measured against another copy, unresolved V genes explain less than half of the discrepancy, and the remainder lacks a known reason. In this sample the table shows 120,000 or so clones, 80% to 90% of which occur a single time. The top ten constitute about 2.7% of the sample.

Source material: blood. The clonotype was recovered from a man between 60 and 70 years old in good health. The chain joins TRBV5-1 to TRBJ1-1; the D gene assignment is ambiguous. The CDR3 protein sequence reads: CASSLAVQKNTEAFF. The DNA sequence is given as TGCGCCAGCAGCTTGGCGGTCCAAAAGAACACTGAAGCTTTCTTT.